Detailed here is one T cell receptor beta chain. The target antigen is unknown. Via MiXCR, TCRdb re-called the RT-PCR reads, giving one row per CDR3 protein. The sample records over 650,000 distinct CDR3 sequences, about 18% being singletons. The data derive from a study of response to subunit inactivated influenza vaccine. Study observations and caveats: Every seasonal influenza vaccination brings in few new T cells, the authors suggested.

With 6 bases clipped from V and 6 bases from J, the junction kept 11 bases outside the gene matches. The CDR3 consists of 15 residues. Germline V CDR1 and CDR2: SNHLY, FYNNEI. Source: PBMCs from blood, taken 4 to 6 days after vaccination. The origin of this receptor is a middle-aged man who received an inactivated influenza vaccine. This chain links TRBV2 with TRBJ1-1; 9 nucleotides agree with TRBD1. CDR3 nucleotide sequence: TGTGCCAGCAGCAGACAGGGGGTGGACCTCCCTGAAGCTTTCTTT. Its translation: CASSRQGVDLPEAFF.